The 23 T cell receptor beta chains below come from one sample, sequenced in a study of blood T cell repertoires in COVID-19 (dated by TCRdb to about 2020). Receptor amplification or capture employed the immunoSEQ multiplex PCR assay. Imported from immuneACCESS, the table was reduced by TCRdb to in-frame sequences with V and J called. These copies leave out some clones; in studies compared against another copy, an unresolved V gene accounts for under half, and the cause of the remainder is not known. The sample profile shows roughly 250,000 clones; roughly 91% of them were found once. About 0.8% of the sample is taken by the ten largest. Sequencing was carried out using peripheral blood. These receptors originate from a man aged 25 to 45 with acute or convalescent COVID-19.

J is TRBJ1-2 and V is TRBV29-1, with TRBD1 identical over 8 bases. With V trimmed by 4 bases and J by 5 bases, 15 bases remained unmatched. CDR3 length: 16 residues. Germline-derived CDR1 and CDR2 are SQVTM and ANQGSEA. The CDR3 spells CSVGQAGGAFPYGYTF. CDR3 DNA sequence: TGCAGCGTTGGCCAGGCAGGGGGCGCATTCCCATATGGCTACACCTTC.

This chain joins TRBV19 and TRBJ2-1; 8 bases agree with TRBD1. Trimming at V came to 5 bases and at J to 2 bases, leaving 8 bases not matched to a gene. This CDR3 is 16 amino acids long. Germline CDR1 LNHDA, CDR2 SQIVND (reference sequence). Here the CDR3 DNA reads TGTGCCAGTAGTGGGCGACGGGGACAGGCCTACAATGAGCAGTTCTTC. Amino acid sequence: CASSGRRGQAYNEQFF.

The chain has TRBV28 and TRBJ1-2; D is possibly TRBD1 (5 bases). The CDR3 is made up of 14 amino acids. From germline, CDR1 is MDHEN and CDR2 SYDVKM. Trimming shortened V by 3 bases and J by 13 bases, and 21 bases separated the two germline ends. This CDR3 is CASSFVAGQYGCTF. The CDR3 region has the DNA TGTGCCAGCAGTTTTGTGGCAGGGCAGTATGGTTGCACCTTC.

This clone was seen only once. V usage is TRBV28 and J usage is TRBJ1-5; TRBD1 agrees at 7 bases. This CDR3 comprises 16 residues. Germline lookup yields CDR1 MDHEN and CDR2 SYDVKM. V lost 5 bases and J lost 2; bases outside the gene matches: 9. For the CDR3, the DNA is TGTGCCAGCAGTCCTATAACAGGGGTGGGCAATCAGCCCCAGCATTTT. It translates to CASSPITGVGNQPQHF.

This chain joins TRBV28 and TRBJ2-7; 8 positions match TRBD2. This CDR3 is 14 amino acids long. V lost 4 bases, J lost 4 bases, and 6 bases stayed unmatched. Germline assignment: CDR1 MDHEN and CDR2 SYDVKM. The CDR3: CASSWSGSRYEQYF. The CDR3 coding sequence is TGTGCCAGCAGTTGGAGCGGGAGCAGGTACGAGCAGTACTTC. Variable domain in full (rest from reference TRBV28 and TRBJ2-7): DVKVTQSSRYLVKRTGEKVFLECVQDMDHENMFWYRQDPGLGLRLIYFSYDVKMKEKGDIPEGYSVSREKKERFSLILESASTNQTSMYLCASSWSGSRYEQYFGPGTRLTVT.

CDR3 bases: TGTGCCATCCGAGCGGGGGGGCCTGATGAGCAGTTCTTC. This sequence encodes CAIRAGGPDEQFF. This chain joins TRBV10-3 and TRBJ2-1; 10 positions match TRBD2. CDR3 size: 13 residues. The J segment lost 8 bases and the V segment lost 8 bases, leaving 6 bases of the junction unmatched. The germline CDR1 and CDR2 sequences are ENHRY and SYGVKD.

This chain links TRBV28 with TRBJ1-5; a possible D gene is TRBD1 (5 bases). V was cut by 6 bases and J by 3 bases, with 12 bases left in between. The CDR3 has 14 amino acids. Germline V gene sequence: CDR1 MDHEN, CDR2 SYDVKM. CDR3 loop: CASSPRALNQPQHF. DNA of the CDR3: TGTGCCAGCAGCCCCAGGGCGCTCAATCAGCCCCAGCATTTT.

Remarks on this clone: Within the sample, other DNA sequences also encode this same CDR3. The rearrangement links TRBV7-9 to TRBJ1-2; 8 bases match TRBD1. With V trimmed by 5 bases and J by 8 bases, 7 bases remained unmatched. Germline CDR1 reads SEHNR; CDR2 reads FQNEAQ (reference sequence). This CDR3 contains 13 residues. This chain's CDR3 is CASSLQGEGGYTF. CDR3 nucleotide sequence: TGTGCCAGCAGCCTACAGGGGGAAGGAGGCTACACCTTC.

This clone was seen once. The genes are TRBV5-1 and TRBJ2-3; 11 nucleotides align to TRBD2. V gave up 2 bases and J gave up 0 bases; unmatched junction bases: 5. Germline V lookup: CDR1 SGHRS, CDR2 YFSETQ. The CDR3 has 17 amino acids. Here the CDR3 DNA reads TGCGCCAGCAGCTTAAAGACTAGCGGGGCTAGCACAGATACGCAGTATTTT. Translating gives CASSLKTSGASTDTQYF.

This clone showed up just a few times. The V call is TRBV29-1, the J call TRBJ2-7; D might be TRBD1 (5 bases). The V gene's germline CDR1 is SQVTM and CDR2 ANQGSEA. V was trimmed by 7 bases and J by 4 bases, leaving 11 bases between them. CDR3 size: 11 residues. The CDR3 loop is CSAGQTYEQYF. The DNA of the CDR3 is TGCAGCGCAGGACAAACTTACGAGCAGTACTTC.

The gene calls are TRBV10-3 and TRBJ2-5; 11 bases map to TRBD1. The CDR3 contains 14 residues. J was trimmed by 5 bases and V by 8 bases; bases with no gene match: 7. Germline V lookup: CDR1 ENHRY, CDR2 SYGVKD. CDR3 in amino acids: CAISRTGGMETQYF. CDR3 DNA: TGTGCCATCTCGCGGACAGGGGGCATGGAGACCCAGTACTTC.

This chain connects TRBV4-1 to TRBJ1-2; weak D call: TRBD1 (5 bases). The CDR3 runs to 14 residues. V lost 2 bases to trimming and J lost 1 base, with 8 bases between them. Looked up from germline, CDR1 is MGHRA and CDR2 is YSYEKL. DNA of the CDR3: TGCGCCAGCAGCCAATGGACACTTAACTATGGCTACACCTTC. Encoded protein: CASSQWTLNYGYTF.

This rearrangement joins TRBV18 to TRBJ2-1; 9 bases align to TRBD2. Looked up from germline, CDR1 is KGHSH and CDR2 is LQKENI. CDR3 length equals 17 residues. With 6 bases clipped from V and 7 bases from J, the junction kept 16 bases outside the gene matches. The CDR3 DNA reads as TGTGCCAGCTCTCTCTTGGTTGGGAGCGGGAGGCGGAATGAGCAGTTCTTC. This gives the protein CASSLLVGSGRRNEQFF. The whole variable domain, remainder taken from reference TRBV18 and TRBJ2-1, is NAGVMQNPRHLVRRRGQEARLRCSPMKGHSHVYWYRQLPEEGLKFMVYLQKENIIDESGMPKERFSAEFPKEGPSILRIQQVVRGDSAAYFCASSLLVGSGRRNEQFFGPGTRLTVL.

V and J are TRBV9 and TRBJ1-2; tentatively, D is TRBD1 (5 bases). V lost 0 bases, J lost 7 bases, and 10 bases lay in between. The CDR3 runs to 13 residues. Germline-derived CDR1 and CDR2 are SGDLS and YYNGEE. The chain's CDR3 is CASSVAGRAGYTF. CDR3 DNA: TGTGCCAGCAGCGTAGCTGGCAGGGCTGGCTACACCTTC.

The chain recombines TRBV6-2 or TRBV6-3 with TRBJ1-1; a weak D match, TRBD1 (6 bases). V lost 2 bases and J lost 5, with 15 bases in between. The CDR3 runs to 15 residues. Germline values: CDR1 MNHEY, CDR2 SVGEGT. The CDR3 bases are TGTGCCAGCAGTTACCCCCAGGGGCAGGGAACTGAAGCTTTCTTT. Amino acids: CASSYPQGQGTEAFF.

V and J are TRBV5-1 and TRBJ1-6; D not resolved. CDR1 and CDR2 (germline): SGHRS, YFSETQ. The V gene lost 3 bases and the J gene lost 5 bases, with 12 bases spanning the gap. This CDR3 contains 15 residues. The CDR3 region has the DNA TGCGCCAGCAGCTACACCCTCACAAATAATTCACCCCTCCACTTT. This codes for CASSYTLTNNSPLHF.

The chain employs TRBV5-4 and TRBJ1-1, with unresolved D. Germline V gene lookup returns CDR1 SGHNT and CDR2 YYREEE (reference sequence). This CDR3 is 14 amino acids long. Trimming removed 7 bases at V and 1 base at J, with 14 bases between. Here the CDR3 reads CASGLQSGNTEAFF. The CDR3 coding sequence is TGTGCCAGCGGACTACAGTCGGGGAACACTGAAGCTTTCTTT. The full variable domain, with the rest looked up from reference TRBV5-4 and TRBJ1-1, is ETGVTQSPTHLIKTRGQQVTLRCSSQSGHNTVSWYQQALGQGPQFIFQYYREEENGRGNFPPRFSGLQFPNYSSELNVNALELDDSALYLCASGLQSGNTEAFFGQGTRLTVV.

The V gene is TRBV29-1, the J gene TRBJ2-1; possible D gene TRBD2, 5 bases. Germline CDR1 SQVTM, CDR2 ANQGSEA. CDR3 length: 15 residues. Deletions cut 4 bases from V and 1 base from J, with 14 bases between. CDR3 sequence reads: CSVGGEGESYNEQFF. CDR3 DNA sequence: TGCAGCGTTGGGGGTGAGGGTGAGTCCTACAATGAGCAGTTCTTC.

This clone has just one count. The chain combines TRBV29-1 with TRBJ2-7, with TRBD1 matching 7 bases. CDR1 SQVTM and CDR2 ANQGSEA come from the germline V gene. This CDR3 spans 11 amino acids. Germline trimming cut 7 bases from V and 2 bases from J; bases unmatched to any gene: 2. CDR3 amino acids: CSGGQAYEQYF. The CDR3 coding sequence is TGCAGCGGCGGACAGGCCTACGAGCAGTACTTC.

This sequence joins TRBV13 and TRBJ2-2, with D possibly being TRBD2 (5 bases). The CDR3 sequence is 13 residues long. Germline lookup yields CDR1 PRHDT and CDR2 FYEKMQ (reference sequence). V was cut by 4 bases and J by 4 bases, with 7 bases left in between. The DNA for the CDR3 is TGTGCCAGCAGCTCGGGGATCACCGGGGAGCTGTTTTTT. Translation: CASSSGITGELFF.

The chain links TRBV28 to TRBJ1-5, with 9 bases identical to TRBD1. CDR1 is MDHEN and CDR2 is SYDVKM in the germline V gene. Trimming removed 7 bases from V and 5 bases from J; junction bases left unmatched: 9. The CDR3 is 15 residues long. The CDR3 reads CASTRTGERYQPQHF. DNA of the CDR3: TGTGCCAGCACCCGGACAGGGGAAAGATATCAGCCCCAGCATTTT.

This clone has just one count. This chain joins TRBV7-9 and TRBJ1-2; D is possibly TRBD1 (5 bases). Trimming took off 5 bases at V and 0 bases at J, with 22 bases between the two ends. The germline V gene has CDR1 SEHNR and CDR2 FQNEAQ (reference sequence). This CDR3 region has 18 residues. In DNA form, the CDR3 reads TGTGCCAGCAGCCACCGACGGGGGAACGAAGAGGCTAACTATGGCTACACCTTC. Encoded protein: CASSHRRGNEEANYGYTF.

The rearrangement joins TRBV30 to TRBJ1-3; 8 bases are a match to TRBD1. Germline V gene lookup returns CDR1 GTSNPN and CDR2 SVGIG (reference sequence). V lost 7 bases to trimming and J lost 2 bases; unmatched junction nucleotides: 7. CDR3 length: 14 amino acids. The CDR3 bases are TGTGCCTCTAACAGGGGGTTGGCTGGAAACACCATATATTTT. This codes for CASNRGLAGNTIYF.